This TCR beta chain was identified in a study of T cell changes during pregnancy in multiple sclerosis. Profiling relied on immunoSEQ multiplex PCR, and the TCRdb table lists in-frame clones only, not all of them. Counted here are 40,000 or so clones, 80% to 95% occurring once; the ten biggest clones make up around 0.4%. This sequence was found in a female donor in good health, enrolled as a control in a pregnancy study. Specimen: CD4+ T cells from peripheral blood mononuclear cells, collected after pregnancy.

The CDR3, as DNA: TGTGCCAGCAGTCCGCCTGGTCGTGGCAGGGCGAATTCACCCCTCCACTTT. It specifies CASSPPGRGRANSPLHF. The V and J genes are TRBV28 and TRBJ1-6; the D gene is possibly TRBD1 (5 bases). CDR1 and CDR2 (germline): MDHEN, SYDVKM. The length of the CDR3 is 17 residues. The V end was cut by 5 bases, the J end by 7 bases, with 21 bases between.